The 21 T cell receptor beta chains reported below all come from one sample, sequenced in a study. A single record per CDR3 protein comes from TCRdb applying MiXCR to the 5' RACE reads. The sample records several thousand distinct CDR3 sequences, 30% to 40% being singletons. Sample: memory CD4+ T cells sorted from a lymph node. Specified subset: memory CD4+ T cells, CD4+CD45RO+CD25-. The source is a female donor with breast cancer.

This clonotype qualifies as medium-sized. The chain combines TRBV20-1 with TRBJ2-7; 7 nucleotides agree with TRBD2. Trimming cost V 5 bases and J 7 bases; bases outside gene matches: 14. This CDR3 is built from 14 residues. Germline V gene data show CDR1 as DFQATT and CDR2 as SNEGSKA (reference sequence). CDR3 DNA sequence: TGCAGTGCTCCCCGCCCTAGCGGCGTAGAAGAGCAGTACTTC. This codes for CSAPRPSGVEEQYF.

As concerns this clonotype: It may be a read error: a sequence one base away is much more abundant. The chain carries TRBV5-5 and TRBJ2-7; D is perhaps TRBD2 (5 bases). CDR1 is SGHKS and CDR2 is YYEKEE in the germline V gene (reference sequence). This CDR3 comprises 13 residues. CDR3 DNA sequence: TGTGCCGGCAGCTTGATGTTGAGCGGAGAGCAGTACTTC. Translated, it gives CAGSLMLSGEQYF.

This clonotype was seen repeatedly, ten times or more. This chain links TRBV2 with TRBJ1-5; no clear D. The V end was cut by 4 bases, the J end by 1 base, with 14 bases between. CDR1 and CDR2 (germline): SNHLY, FYNNEI. This CDR3 is 16 amino acids long. The CDR3 loop is CASSAFRGRSNQPQHF. Written as DNA, the CDR3 is TGTGCCAGCAGTGCGTTCCGGGGTAGGAGCAATCAGCCCCAGCATTTT.

Comment on this clonotype: A read error is possible here, since a much larger clone lies one base away. The V call is TRBV7-8, the J call TRBJ2-6; D is possibly TRBD1 (5 bases). CDR3 length equals 13 residues. Trimming cost V 6 bases and J 4 bases, with 7 bases left between them. CDR1 SGHVS and CDR2 FQNEAQ come from the germline V gene. This CDR3 reads CASRGVGANVLTF. The CDR3 DNA follows: TGTGCCAGCAGAGGGGTGGGGGCCAACGTCCTGACTTTC.

As concerns this clonotype: A read error is possible here, since a much larger clone lies one base away. This chain connects TRBV5-4 to TRBJ1-1; no firm D call. This CDR3 has 13 residues. Trimming cost V 4 bases and J 7 bases, with 14 bases left between them. Germline V lookup: CDR1 SGHNT, CDR2 YYREEE (reference sequence). The CDR3 region has the DNA TGTGCCAGCAGCGTGGCGGGGAGATTTGAAGCTTTCTTT. This sequence encodes CASSVAGRFEAFF.

The chain joins TRBV18 to TRBJ2-3, with D uncertain. V was cut by 1 base and J by 0 bases, with 8 bases left in between. This CDR3 is 15 amino acids long. Germline assignment: CDR1 KGHSH and CDR2 LQKENI. CDR3: CASSPQGTSTDTQYF. In nucleotides, the CDR3 is TGTGCCAGCTCACCACAGGGAACTAGCACAGATACGCAGTATTTT.

This clonotype was counted at least ten times. The genes are TRBV5-1 and TRBJ2-3; TRBD1 matches at 7 bases. This CDR3 comprises 15 residues. Germline CDR1 and CDR2: SGHRS and YFSETQ. V lost 4 bases, J lost 3 bases, and 8 bases stayed unmatched. In DNA, the CDR3 is TGCGCCAGCAGCACGACAGGGTTCGGGACAGATACGCAGTATTTT. Its protein product is CASSTTGFGTDTQYF.

The chain carries TRBV29-1 and TRBJ1-1; the match to TRBD1 covers 10 bases. The J segment lost 4 bases and the V segment lost 5 bases, leaving 4 bases of the junction unmatched. The CDR3 is made up of 13 amino acids. The germline V gene has CDR1 SQVTM and CDR2 ANQGSEA. CDR3 sequence reads: CSVRQGAGTEAFF. Here the CDR3 DNA reads TGCAGCGTTAGACAGGGGGCCGGCACTGAAGCTTTCTTT.

On this clonotype itself: This is likely a read error, given that the CDR3 carries no conserved phenylalanine or tryptophan at its end. The gene calls are TRBV5-1 and TRBJ2-6; tentative D call: TRBD1 (6 bases). Germline V gene data show CDR1 as SGHRS and CDR2 as YFSETQ. The CDR3 has 16 amino acids. CDR3 sequence reads: CVSTGSSISGANVLTL. CDR3 bases: TGCGTCAGTACAGGGTCCTCAATCTCTGGGGCCAACGTCCTGACTCTC.

V usage is TRBV6-4 and J usage is TRBJ2-1; D unresolved. Germline assignment: CDR1 MRHNA and CDR2 SNTAGT. V lost 4 bases and J 8 bases, leaving 18 bases between the germline ends. This CDR3 is 15 amino acids long. CDR3 region: CASSGMSVARDEQFF. The CDR3 DNA sequence: TGTGCCAGCAGTGGGATGAGCGTAGCTCGCGATGAGCAGTTCTTC.

This clonotype is categorized as medium-sized (0.01 to 0.1%). The genes are TRBV12-3 or TRBV12-4 and TRBJ2-1; 9 positions match TRBD2. The trim removed 3 bases at V and 9 bases at J, leaving 6 bases unmatched. This CDR3 has 14 residues. The CDR3 loop reads CASSLAGGTIEQFF. CDR3 nucleotide sequence: TGTGCCAGCAGTTTGGCGGGGGGGACGATTGAGCAGTTCTTC.

The sample holds many counts of this clonotype. The rearrangement joins TRBV18 to TRBJ2-7, with D perhaps TRBD2 (6 bases). Germline CDR1 KGHSH, CDR2 LQKENI. CDR3 length: 16 amino acids. The germline V and J ends were trimmed by 2 bases and 6 bases, with 20 bases remaining between them. The CDR3, as DNA: TGTGCCAGCTCACCATCTCAGCGACCCGGTAGCGGCGAGCAGTACTTC. Its translation is CASSPSQRPGSGEQYF. Using reference TRBV18 and TRBJ2-7 for the parts outside the CDR3, the full variable domain is NAGVMQNPRHLVRRRGQEARLRCSPMKGHSHVYWYRQLPEEGLKFMVYLQKENIIDESGMPKERFSAEFPKEGPSILRIQQVVRGDSAAYFCASSPSQRPGSGEQYFGPGTRLTVT.

This clonotype appeared many times. V is TRBV7-6 and J is TRBJ2-3, with TRBD1 matching 7 bases. The V gene's germline CDR1 is SGHVS and CDR2 FNYEAQ. There are 15 residues in the CDR3. V dropped 4 bases and J dropped 0; count of bases not matched to a gene: 4. CDR3 DNA: TGTGCCAGCAGCTACGGGACAGCAAGCACAGATACGCAGTATTTT. Translated, it gives CASSYGTASTDTQYF.

By share of the sample, this clonotype is medium-sized. The chain employs TRBV5-4 and TRBJ1-1; no reliable D call. Germline CDR1 is SGHNT and CDR2 is YYREEE (reference sequence). This CDR3 is 13 amino acids long. The ends were cut back, 0 bases at V and 7 bases at J, with 10 bases in the middle. The CDR3 sequence is CASSLAGRFEAFF. The CDR3 coding sequence is TGTGCCAGCAGCTTGGCGGGGAGATTTGAAGCTTTCTTT.

The sample holds a few counts of this clonotype. This rearrangement joins TRBV24-1 to TRBJ2-2; possible D gene TRBD1, 6 bases. Germline CDR1 is KGHDR and CDR2 is SFDVKD. The CDR3 runs to 18 residues. V dropped 2 bases and J dropped 0 bases, with 15 bases sitting between them. In DNA form, the CDR3 reads TGTGCCACCAGTGATTGGTATTTGGACAGTTCGAACACCGGGGAGCTGTTTTTT. Translated, it gives CATSDWYLDSSNTGELFF.

In this sample, this clonotype turned up many times. This sequence joins TRBV7-8 and TRBJ1-5; TRBD1 is a possible D gene (6 bases). CDR1 is SGHVS and CDR2 is FQNEAQ in the germline V gene. This CDR3 has 16 amino acids. V lost 5 bases and J lost 5, with 19 bases in between. CDR3 loop: CASSPNWGGADQPQHF. The CDR3, as DNA: TGTGCCAGCAGCCCGAACTGGGGGGGCGCAGATCAGCCCCAGCATTTT.

This clonotype has a single count. A much larger clone lies one base from this, so it may be a read error. The chain employs TRBV20-1 and TRBJ2-3; tentatively, D is TRBD1 (6 bases). V dropped 6 bases and J dropped 8 bases, with 24 bases sitting between them. Looked up from germline, CDR1 is DFQATT and CDR2 is SNEGSKA (reference sequence). There are 15 residues in the CDR3. The chain's CDR3 is CSALGARGRAGTQYF. As DNA, the CDR3 is TGCAGTGCCCTGGGGGCCCGGGGCCGCGCAGGTACGCAGTATTTT.

The sample holds one count of this clonotype. The CDR3 does not end in the conserved phenylalanine or tryptophan, so this is likely a read error. This chain connects TRBV5-8 to TRBJ2-7; TRBD1 agrees at 11 bases. The V gene's germline CDR1 is SGHTS and CDR2 YDEGEE. J was trimmed by 5 bases and V by 3 bases; bases with no gene match: 7. The CDR3 runs 15 residues. The CDR3, as DNA: TGTGCCAGCAGCTCCCCGGGACAGGGGGATCACGAGCAGTACCTC. Translation: CASSSPGQGDHEQYL.

For this clonotype: This clone may be a read error of a much larger clone one base away. The CDR3 end shows no conserved phenylalanine or tryptophan, and so a read error is likely. The chain recombines TRBV18 with TRBJ1-1; TRBD1 aligns across 8 bases. The CDR3 is made up of 15 amino acids. J gave up 2 bases and V 6 bases, and 8 bases lay outside the gene matches. CDR1 and CDR2 (germline): KGHSH, LQKENI. The CDR3: CASSRGQEINTEAFL. The CDR3 DNA follows: TGTGCCAGCTCTCGGGGACAGGAGATAAACACTGAAGCTTTCCTT.

This clonotype was seen only a few times. The chain recombines TRBV4-1 with TRBJ2-1; 9 positions match TRBD2. Germline CDR1 and CDR2: MGHRA and YSYEKL. This CDR3 contains 15 residues. V gave up 1 base and J gave up 6 bases; unmatched junction bases: 4. As DNA, the CDR3 is TGCGCCAGCAGCCAAGCGAGACTAGCGGTCAATGAGCAGTTCTTC. Translated: CASSQARLAVNEQFF.

This clonotype is medium-sized. V usage is TRBV7-8 and J usage is TRBJ2-2; 8 bases are a match to TRBD2. The CDR3 length is 15 residues. The V and J ends lost 3 bases and 6 bases, in that order; junction bases with no gene match: 6. Germline CDR1 and CDR2: SGHVS and FQNEAQ. The CDR3 here is CASSLRTGRAGELFF. CDR3 DNA: TGTGCCAGCAGCTTGCGTACCGGGAGGGCCGGGGAGCTGTTTTTT.